A selection of T cell receptor beta chains follows, all from one sample in a study of blood T cell repertoires in COVID-19. Only in-frame clones appear in the TCRdb table, and some are missing; sequencing was by immunoSEQ multiplex PCR. This table has hundreds of thousands of clones, about 83% appearing once. The sequenced material came from peripheral blood. These receptors came from a woman aged 25-40 years with COVID-19, enrolled during active disease. Both conserved end residues are part of each CDR3. D genes are given only for firm matches.

.	TRBV24-1	TRBJ2-6	TGTGCCACCAGTGATCCCAGGACAGCTCATCCGTCTGGGGCCAACGTCCTGACTTTC	CATSDPRTAHPSGANVLTF
TRBD1	TRBV6-2/TRBV6-3	TRBJ1-5	TGTGCCAGCAGCCAGGACAGGGGCAATCAGCCCCAGCATTTT	CASSQDRGNQPQHF
TRBD2	TRBV7-2	TRBJ2-7	TGTGCCAGCAGCTTATTCCGGGGGGGCACGGTAGAGTACTTC	CASSLFRGGTVEYF
.	TRBV2	TRBJ2-2	TGTGCCAGCAGTGAAGTATATAACACCGGGGAGCTGTTTTTT	CASSEVYNTGELFF
TRBD1	TRBV3-1/TRBV3-2	TRBJ1-1	TGTGCCAGCAGCCAGACTACAGGGGTCTCGGCTGAAGCTTTCTTT	CASSQTTGVSAEAFF
TRBD1	TRBV6-5	TRBJ1-2	TGTGCCAGCAGCTTCAGGGGGCGCGACTATGGCTACACCTTC	CASSFRGRDYGYTF
.	TRBV12-3/TRBV12-4	TRBJ2-1	TGTGCCAGCAGTTTGGTAGCCGACAATGAGCAGTTCTTC	CASSLVADNEQFF
TRBD1	TRBV4-3	TRBJ1-6	TGCGCCAGCAGCCAAGGACAGGGCATTTCTAATTCACCCCTCCACTTT	CASSQGQGISNSPLHF
.	TRBV7-8	TRBJ1-5	TGTGCCAGCAGCCTTCTGGGGACTAATCAGCAGCCCCAGCATTTT	CASSLLGTNQQPQHF
TRBD1	TRBV5-4	TRBJ1-1	TGTGCCAGCAGCGTGGACAGGGGCTTGAACACTGAAGCTTTCTTT	CASSVDRGLNTEAFF
TRBD1	TRBV5-6	TRBJ2-7	TGTGCCAGCAGCTCCGGGAGACAGGGGGGACGGTACGAGCAGTACTTC	CASSSGRQGGRYEQYF